This T cell receptor (beta chain) was found in a study of OX40 agonist ivuxolimab in advanced cancers. The method was immunoSEQ multiplex PCR; TCRdb's version includes in-frame clones alone and lacks a portion of them. Among approximately 28,000 clones, roughly 70% were seen once, and the ten largest hold around 14%. The material was CD4+ or CD8+ T cells sorted from blood, obtained in a trial of the OX40 agonist ivuxolimab. This receptor was identified in an adult with an advanced solid tumor such as melanoma, head and neck, liver or kidney cancer.

CDR3 loop: CASSPRFPSSYNEQFF. The DNA for the CDR3 is TGTGCCAGCAGCCCTCGGTTTCCAAGCTCCTACAATGAGCAGTTCTTC. The chain links TRBV7-3 to TRBJ2-1; D not resolved. This CDR3 comprises 16 residues. V was clipped by 5 bases and J by 0 bases, with 14 bases between them. Germline CDR1 and CDR2: SGHTA and FQGTGA.